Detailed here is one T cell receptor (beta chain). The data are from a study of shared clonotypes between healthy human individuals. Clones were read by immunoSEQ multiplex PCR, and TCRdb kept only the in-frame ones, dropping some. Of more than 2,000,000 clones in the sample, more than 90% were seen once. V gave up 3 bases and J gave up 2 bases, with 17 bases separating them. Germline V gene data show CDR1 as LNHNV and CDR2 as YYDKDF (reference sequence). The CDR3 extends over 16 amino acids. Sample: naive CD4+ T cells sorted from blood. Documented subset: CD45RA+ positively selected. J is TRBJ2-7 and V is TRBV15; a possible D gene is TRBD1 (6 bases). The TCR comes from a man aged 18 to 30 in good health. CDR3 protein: CATSRTTGTATYEQYF. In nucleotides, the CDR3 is TGTGCCACCAGCAGGACTACAGGGACGGCGACCTACGAGCAGTACTTC.